This entry lists 4 T cell receptor beta chains sequenced from one sample in a study of type 1 and type 2 diabetes patients. Amplification started from genomic DNA. Multiplex PCR with 30 forward and 13 reverse primers amplified the TCR beta CDR3. TCRdb itself ran the multiplex PCR reads through MiXCR, one entry per CDR3 protein. The sample has around 300,000 distinct CDR3 sequences, roughly 44% seen once. The source material was peripheral blood mononuclear cells (PBMCs). The receptors were gathered from a man aged 18 to 30 with type 2 diabetes.

CDR3 nucleotides: TGTGCCACCAGTGATTTTGGGGAGGGTCAGCCCCAGCATTTT. Its translation is CATSDFGEGQPQHF. The gene calls are TRBV24-1 and TRBJ1-5; D is unresolved. CDR1 and CDR2 (germline): KGHDR, SFDVKD. V was shortened by 1 base and J by 6 bases, with 9 bases between the two germline ends. The CDR3 length is 14 residues.

This clonotype was recorded a few times. V gene TRBV15 combines with J gene TRBJ2-1, with D unresolved. V dropped 3 bases and J dropped 5 bases, with 14 bases sitting between them. This CDR3 spans 15 amino acids. Germline lookup yields CDR1 LNHNV and CDR2 YYDKDF (reference sequence). The CDR3 DNA reads as TGTGCCACCAGCAGGTCGAGTATTGGGGACAATGAGCAGTTCTTC. Its protein product is CATSRSSIGDNEQFF.

The genes are TRBV6-6 and TRBJ1-1; TRBD1 might be the D (6 bases). The CDR3 totals 14 residues. V was clipped by 5 bases and J by 1 base, with 11 bases between them. The V gene's germline CDR1 is MNHNY and CDR2 SVGAGI (reference sequence). The CDR3 sequence is CASSPQGKNTEAFF. CDR3 nucleotide sequence: TGTGCCAGCAGTCCCCAGGGGAAGAACACTGAAGCTTTCTTT.

V gene TRBV5-1 combines with J gene TRBJ2-1, with 9 bases identical to TRBD2. Germline trimming cut 4 bases from V and 5 bases from J; bases unmatched to any gene: 7. This CDR3 contains 15 residues. Germline V gene sequence: CDR1 SGHRS, CDR2 YFSETQ. CDR3: CASSLETSGNNEQFF. CDR3 nucleotide sequence: TGCGCCAGCAGCCTCGAGACTAGCGGCAACAATGAGCAGTTCTTC.